In its sample, the clone carrying this TCR beta chain was seen many times. This sample is drawn from a study of T cells in Graves' hyperthyroidism and ophthalmopathy. Germline-derived CDR1 and CDR2 are SGHAT and FQNNGV. The V gene end was trimmed by 4 bases and the J gene end by 3 bases; junction bases not matched to a gene: 5. The CDR3 is 14 residues long. PBMCs were obtained from 9.5 to 10 ml fresh peripheral blood. RNA transcripts served as the template for amplifying TCR beta CDR3 regions. The HTBI primer set was used in a first-round RT-PCR of the TCR CDR3. TCRdb reanalysed the multiplex PCR reads using MiXCR and keeps one entry per CDR3 protein. Among roughly 360,000 distinct CDR3 sequences listed, roughly 13% were seen once.

The receptor comes from a man aged 25 to 40 with Graves' hyperthyroidism that later progressed to Graves' ophthalmopathy. V gene TRBV11-2 combines with J gene TRBJ1-2, with 7 positions matching TRBD1. The sample comprised blood. CDR3 protein: CASSSQGWDYGYTF. The CDR3, as DNA: TGTGCCAGCAGCTCACAGGGGTGGGACTATGGCTACACCTTC.